This TCR beta chain originates from a study of patients and donors after allogeneic stem cell transplantation. Via MiXCR, TCRdb re-called the RT-PCR reads, giving one row per CDR3 protein. The sample contains some 31,000 distinct CDR3 sequences, about 37% of which appear only once. This CDR3 is 12 amino acids long. Germline V gene sequence: CDR1 LGHNA, CDR2 YSLEER. Trimming took off 7 bases at V and 1 base at J, with 7 bases between the two ends. This receptor was taken from a human donor who was either an allogeneic HSCT recipient or a stem cell or donor lymphocyte infusion donor (not recorded which). It is not recorded whose cells these are; they may come from a transplant donor. Sequenced input: blood, either unsorted or a sorted T cell fraction (not recorded which). This sequence joins TRBV4-3 and TRBJ1-1; D not certain. The CDR3 region is CASKNGNTEAFF. In nucleotides, the CDR3 is TGCGCCAGCAAAAATGGGAACACTGAAGCTTTCTTT.